These T cell receptor beta chains were read from a single sample in a study of blood T cell repertoires in COVID-19. Only in-frame clones appear in the TCRdb table, and some are missing; sequencing was by immunoSEQ multiplex PCR. The table has 210,000 or so clones, approximately 90% seen once. The source material was peripheral blood. The receptors here all came from a man aged 25 to 40 with acute or convalescent COVID-19. Each CDR3 is given with its conserved first and last residue. The D gene is left open where the match is weak. Only part of the rows carry a size: once, few, many, or a class if the clone is expanded.

abundance | j_gene | v_gene | d_gene | CDR3nt | CDR3aa
- | TRBJ2-3 | TRBV19 | TRBD2 | TGTGCCAGTAGGACTCGGGCTAGCGGTACAGATACGCAGTATTTT | CASRTRASGTDTQYF
- | TRBJ1-1 | TRBV28 | TRBD1 | TGTGCCAGCAGCCTAACAGGGGCGAACACTGAAGCTTTCTTT | CASSLTGANTEAFF
- | TRBJ2-5 | TRBV7-2 | TRBD2 | TGTGCCAGCAGCTATAGCGGGGAGCAAGAGACCCAGTACTTC | CASSYSGEQETQYF
- | TRBJ2-5 | TRBV9 | - | TGTGCCAGCAGCGTAGGGCTAGCGAGGTTAGAGACCCAGTACTTC | CASSVGLARLETQYF
- | TRBJ2-1 | TRBV19 | TRBD2 | TGTGCCAGTAGGGGGAGACTAGCGGGTCACAATGAGCAGTTCTTC | CASRGRLAGHNEQFF
- | TRBJ2-5 | TRBV21-1 | - | TGTGCCAGCACTAGCCCCCCCCCTTCGACTCAGAACCAGTACTTC | CASTSPPPSTQNQYF
- | TRBJ2-7 | TRBV21-1 | - | TGTGCCAGCCAAGGGGCGCTAGCGGGAGGGCTCGAGCAGTACTTC | CASQGALAGGLEQYF
- | TRBJ1-2 | TRBV7-9 | TRBD1 | TGTGCCAGCAGCTTTCGCCTGACAGGGGGATCCTATGGCTACACCTTC | CASSFRLTGGSYGYTF
- | TRBJ1-2 | TRBV19 | - | TGTGCCAGTAGCCGAGAGGCAGCACCACGATATGGCTACACCTTC | CASSREAAPRYGYTF
- | TRBJ2-3 | TRBV6-5 | TRBD2 | TGTGCCAGCAGTTACGGCGGGAGGAACACAGATACGCAGTATTTT | CASSYGGRNTDTQYF
- | TRBJ1-5 | TRBV5-1 | - | TGCGCCAGCAGCTTGACCCCGGAGGGCAATCAGCCCCAGCATTTT | CASSLTPEGNQPQHF
once | TRBJ1-2 | TRBV6-5 | - | TGTGCCAGCAGTTACTCGTCCAAGGGGCGCTTTGGCTACACCTTC | CASSYSSKGRFGYTF
- | TRBJ2-4 | TRBV7-8 | TRBD2 | TGTGCCAGCAGCTTTAGCGGGGGGACCAAAAACATTCAGTACTTC | CASSFSGGTKNIQYF
- | TRBJ2-5 | TRBV19 | - | TGTGCCAGTAGTAGTCAGGACATTGCGGAGACCCAGTACTTC | CASSSQDIAETQYF
- | TRBJ2-3 | TRBV6-4 | TRBD2 | TGTGCCAGCAGTGCGACTAGCGGGAGTACAGATACGCAGTATTTT | CASSATSGSTDTQYF
- | TRBJ1-1 | TRBV7-9 | - | TGTGCCAGCAGCTCAGGGGAGAGGAGAGCTGAAGCTTTCTTT | CASSSGERRAEAFF
- | TRBJ2-3 | TRBV2 | - | TGTGCCAGCAGGGTACGAACTAGCACAGATACGCAGTATTTT | CASRVRTSTDTQYF
- | TRBJ1-1 | TRBV19 | TRBD1 | TGTGCCAGTAGTATAGCTTACCGGGACAGTGAAGCTTTCTTT | CASSIAYRDSEAFF
- | TRBJ1-1 | TRBV18 | TRBD1 | TGTGCCAGCTCATCCACAGGGGGGAACACTGAAGCTTTCTTT | CASSSTGGNTEAFF
- | TRBJ2-1 | TRBV24-1 | - | TGTGCCACCAGTGTCAGGGGTGACGAGCAGTTCTTC | CATSVRGDEQFF
- | TRBJ1-1 | TRBV7-8 | - | TGTGCCAGCAGCTTATTAGGAGGGTTAGTGACTGAAGCTTTCTTT | CASSLLGGLVTEAFF
- | TRBJ2-7 | TRBV3-1/TRBV3-2 | TRBD2 | TGTGCCAGCAGCCACAAGCGGGGGACCTACGAGCAGTACTTC | CASSHKRGTYEQYF
few | TRBJ2-7 | TRBV7-8 | TRBD2 | TGTGCCAGCAGCTACGGGGCGGGAGCTGCTTCCTACGAGCAGTACTTC | CASSYGAGAASYEQYF
- | TRBJ2-7 | TRBV9 | - | TGTGCCAGCAGCGTTCAGGAAAGCCCCTACGAGCAGTACTTC | CASSVQESPYEQYF
- | TRBJ2-2 | TRBV5-1 | TRBD2 | TGCGCCAGCAGCTTGGCCGGGACTACGAACACCGGGGAGCTGTTTTTT | CASSLAGTTNTGELFF
- | TRBJ1-6 | TRBV6-6 | - | TGTGCCAGCAGTTACGACAGAAAATATTCACCCCTCCACTTT | CASSYDRKYSPLHF
once | TRBJ2-1 | TRBV29-1 | - | TGCAGCGTTAGCCTGTCTAATGAGCAGTTCTTC | CSVSLSNEQFF
- | TRBJ2-7 | TRBV2 | TRBD1 | TGTGCCAGCAGCGCCGGGGACAGGGGCTACGAGCAGTACTTC | CASSAGDRGYEQYF